What follows are 5 T cell receptor beta chains derived from one specimen sequenced in a study of shared clonotypes between healthy human individuals. Sequenced by immunoSEQ multiplex PCR; TCRdb stores in-frame clones only, minus some. The sample lists approximately 320,000 clones, around 86% seen once, with 15% to 20% in the top ten. The specimen was memory CD8+ T cells sorted from blood. Subset reported: CD45RO+ cells pooled with CCR7-negative TemRA cells. The receptors here all came from a man aged 18 to 30 in good health.

The chain joins TRBV27 to TRBJ2-5; 12 nucleotides match TRBD2. CDR1 and CDR2 from the germline V gene are MNHEY and SMNVEV (reference sequence). The CDR3 totals 17 residues. With V trimmed by 5 bases and J by 0 bases, 7 bases remained unmatched. The CDR3 reads CASSLGTSGLYQETQYF. CDR3 coding DNA: TGTGCCAGCAGTCTAGGGACTAGCGGGCTATACCAAGAGACCCAGTACTTC.

The chain couples TRBV6-5 to TRBJ2-7; D call uncertain. CDR3 length: 14 amino acids. Trimming shortened V by 6 bases and J by 3 bases, and 15 bases separated the two germline ends. Germline V gene sequence: CDR1 MNHEY, CDR2 SVGAGI. Here the CDR3 DNA reads TGTGCCAGCAGCCCTTCAATCCGCTACTACGAGCAGTACTTC. Translating it yields CASSPSIRYYEQYF.

This clone was recorded a few times. Here the CDR3 DNA reads TGTGCCAGCAGTGACCCTTGGGGGGCCCTTTACGAGCAGTACTTC. Protein sequence: CASSDPWGALYEQYF. The genes are TRBV21-1 and TRBJ2-7. TRBV21-1 is annotated as a pseudogene. The CDR3 contains 15 residues.

The chain combines TRBV16 with TRBJ1-1, with TRBD1 as a possible D gene (6 bases). Germline V gives CDR1 KGHSY, CDR2 FQNENV. CDR3 size: 13 residues. V was shortened by 1 base and J by 8 bases, with 11 bases between the two germline ends. This CDR3 reads CASSQLTDSEAFF. For the CDR3, the DNA is TGTGCCAGCAGCCAATTAACGGACAGCGAAGCTTTCTTT.

The table lists this clone with a count of one. The gene calls are TRBV5-1 and TRBJ2-7; D may be TRBD2 (5 bases). Germline-derived CDR1 and CDR2 are SGHRS and YFSETQ. Trimming took off 3 bases at V and 2 bases at J, with 15 bases between the two ends. The CDR3 runs 15 residues. Written as DNA, the CDR3 is TGCGCCAGCAGCTCGTGGTTGGGGAGCCCCTACGAGCAGTACTTC. It specifies CASSSWLGSPYEQYF.